A selection of T cell receptor beta chains follows, all from one sample in a study of blood T cell repertoires in COVID-19. Repertoires were generated with immunoSEQ multiplex PCR, while TCRdb's copy carries only in-frame clones and drops some. The sample holds 100,000 or so clones, roughly 84% seen once. Sample: peripheral blood. The receptors derive from a woman in her fifties or sixties in a cohort sampled during active or convalescent COVID-19. CDR3s include the opening cysteine and the closing phenylalanine or tryptophan. A D gene is named only where the DNA matches it firmly. Clone size is not always given. Where it is, it says once, few, many or a class for expanded clones.

V gene: TRBV19
D gene: TRBD2
J gene: TRBJ2-7
clone size: NA
CDR3 protein: CASSMYGGGEQYF
CDR3 DNA: TGTGCCAGTAGTATGTACGGGGGGGGCGAGCAGTACTTC

V gene: TRBV14
D gene: TRBD2
J gene: TRBJ2-5
clone size: few
CDR3 protein: CASSPGLAGAETQYF
CDR3 DNA: TGTGCCAGCAGCCCTGGACTAGCGGGAGCGGAGACCCAGTACTTC

V gene: TRBV5-1
D gene: TRBD1
J gene: TRBJ2-3
clone size: once
CDR3 protein: CASNRDRGTDTQYF
CDR3 DNA: TGCGCCAGCAACCGGGACAGGGGCACAGATACGCAGTATTTT

V gene: TRBV6-5
D gene: TRBD1
J gene: TRBJ1-1
clone size: NA
CDR3 protein: CASSPQGAGTEAFF
CDR3 DNA: TGTGCCAGCAGCCCACAGGGGGCCGGAACTGAAGCTTTCTTT

V gene: TRBV5-6
D gene: NA
J gene: TRBJ1-6
clone size: NA
CDR3 protein: CASSFWGSNSPLHF
CDR3 DNA: TGTGCCAGCAGCTTTTGGGGCAGTAATTCACCCCTCCACTTT

V gene: TRBV9
D gene: TRBD2
J gene: TRBJ2-3
clone size: NA
CDR3 protein: CASSVVAGVGDTQYF
CDR3 DNA: TGTGCCAGCAGCGTCGTAGCGGGAGTCGGAGATACGCAGTATTTT

V gene: TRBV21-1
D gene: NA
J gene: TRBJ1-6
clone size: NA
CDR3 protein: CASSKGHRDSTSSPLHF
CDR3 DNA: TGTGCCAGCAGCAAAGGACACCGGGACAGCACTTCTTCACCCCTCCACTTT

V gene: TRBV14
D gene: NA
J gene: TRBJ2-6
clone size: NA
CDR3 protein: CASSPHSGANVLTF
CDR3 DNA: TGTGCCAGCAGCCCCCACTCTGGGGCCAACGTCCTGACTTTC

V gene: TRBV10-3
D gene: NA
J gene: TRBJ1-3
clone size: NA
CDR3 protein: CAISESSGRGYSGNTIYF
CDR3 DNA: TGTGCCATCAGTGAGTCCAGCGGGAGGGGGTACTCTGGAAACACCATATATTTT

V gene: TRBV9
D gene: TRBD1
J gene: TRBJ1-1
clone size: NA
CDR3 protein: CASSVAGGEAFF
CDR3 DNA: TGTGCCAGCAGCGTAGCAGGGGGTGAAGCTTTCTTT

V gene: TRBV3-1/TRBV3-2
D gene: NA
J gene: TRBJ1-4
clone size: NA
CDR3 protein: CASSQAIFKRGEKLFF
CDR3 DNA: TGTGCCAGCAGCCAAGCCATTTTTAAGCGGGGTGAAAAACTGTTTTTT

V gene: TRBV7-2
D gene: NA
J gene: TRBJ1-5
clone size: NA
CDR3 protein: CASSLDLDSTDQPQHF
CDR3 DNA: TGTGCCAGCAGCTTAGACTTGGACAGTACGGATCAGCCCCAGCATTTT

V gene: TRBV5-5
D gene: NA
J gene: TRBJ2-5
clone size: NA
CDR3 protein: CASSYRGRDQETQYF
CDR3 DNA: TGTGCCAGCAGCTACCGCGGCAGGGACCAAGAGACCCAGTACTTC

V gene: TRBV7-2
D gene: TRBD1
J gene: TRBJ2-3
clone size: NA
CDR3 protein: CASSLARGTDTQYF
CDR3 DNA: TGTGCCAGCAGCTTAGCCAGGGGGACAGATACGCAGTATTTT

V gene: TRBV5-1
D gene: TRBD1
J gene: TRBJ2-7
clone size: NA
CDR3 protein: CASSFDRDEQYF
CDR3 DNA: TGCGCCAGCAGCTTTGACAGGGACGAGCAGTACTTC

V gene: TRBV7-3
D gene: NA
J gene: TRBJ2-1
clone size: NA
CDR3 protein: CASSLLVGGPNEQFF
CDR3 DNA: TGTGCCAGCAGCCTTCTTGTGGGGGGGCCGAATGAGCAGTTCTTC

V gene: TRBV5-4
D gene: TRBD1
J gene: TRBJ1-1
clone size: NA
CDR3 protein: CASSFVTGGGTEAFF
CDR3 DNA: TGTGCCAGCAGCTTCGTTACAGGGGGTGGCACTGAAGCTTTCTTT

V gene: TRBV19
D gene: TRBD1
J gene: TRBJ1-1
clone size: NA
CDR3 protein: CASTPDRARAFF
CDR3 DNA: TGTGCCAGTACCCCGGACAGGGCAAGAGCTTTCTTT

V gene: TRBV20-1
D gene: NA
J gene: TRBJ1-1
clone size: NA
CDR3 protein: CSASVGDEAFF
CDR3 DNA: TGCAGTGCTAGTGTAGGGGATGAAGCTTTCTTT

V gene: TRBV19
D gene: NA
J gene: TRBJ1-1
clone size: few
CDR3 protein: CASSIRGGNTEAFF
CDR3 DNA: TGTGCCAGTAGTATTAGGGGGGGAAACACTGAAGCTTTCTTT

V gene: TRBV6-6
D gene: TRBD2
J gene: TRBJ2-2
clone size: NA
CDR3 protein: CASSPRTSGVSTGELFF
CDR3 DNA: TGTGCCAGCAGTCCACGGACTAGCGGCGTCTCCACCGGGGAGCTGTTTTTT

V gene: TRBV2
D gene: TRBD1
J gene: TRBJ1-3
clone size: NA
CDR3 protein: CASAITGGSGNTIYF
CDR3 DNA: TGTGCCAGCGCAATAACAGGGGGCTCTGGAAACACCATATATTTT